This T cell receptor (beta chain) was captured in a study of shared clonotypes between healthy human individuals. The study, taken as a whole, reports: Relative to their counterparts shared across all four donors, non-shared clonotypes exhibited diminished generation probabilities. Among several donors, roughly 5% of naive CD4 clonotypes were found in common.

A note on this clone: Its specificity is unknown.

Original handling: Filtering differed because ImmunoSEQ produced junction-only sequences that carried no quality scores. Repertoires were generated with immunoSEQ multiplex PCR, while TCRdb's copy carries only in-frame clones and drops some. V and J calls and clone size are as listed in that table; D and trimming were resolved from the DNA. The data show roughly 500,000 clones, with less than 96% seen just once and about 0.057% held by the top ten. This CDR3 is built from 18 residues. Germline lookup yields CDR1 SGHRS and CDR2 YFSETQ. The V end lost 4 bases, the J end lost 4 bases, and 24 bases lay between the germline ends. Memory CD4+ cells were the fraction left after CD45RA+ naive selection.

The receptor was isolated from a woman between 25 and 40 years old in good health. Material: naive CD4+ T cells sorted from blood. Subset indicated: CD45RA+ positively selected. This chain connects TRBV5-1 to TRBJ2-1, with TRBD1 as a possible D gene (6 bases). The CDR3 nucleotides are TGCGCCAGCAGCGTTGATGGTGAAGGCAAAGGACAGTACAATGAGCAGTTCTTC. Encoded protein: CASSVDGEGKGQYNEQFF.